This TCR beta chain was identified in a study of blood T cell repertoires in COVID-19. The data were produced by immunoSEQ multiplex PCR, yet TCRdb's version contains in-frame clones alone and is incomplete. The table shows approximately 200,000 clones, with 80% occurring only once. The CDR3 spans 14 residues. Germline trimming cut 1 base from V and 6 bases from J; bases unmatched to any gene: 2. Per the germline V gene, CDR1 is LGHNT and CDR2 is FRNRAP. Specimen: peripheral blood. The TCR sequence derives from a human donor in a cohort sampled during active COVID-19. The rearrangement uses TRBV12-5 and TRBJ1-2; 10 bases map to TRBD1. The CDR3 bases are TGTGCTAGTGGTTTGGGAGGGACAGGGGATGGCTACACCTTC. This encodes CASGLGGTGDGYTF.